This T cell receptor (beta chain) derives from a study of blood T cell repertoires in COVID-19. Study context: Collection of acute and convalescent COVID-19 samples took place in the United States, Italy and Spain. PBMCs, B-cell-depleted T cells, or T cells provided the cDNA or gDNA that made up the material.

Under the authors' procedure: Reference gene primers were amplified, and this amplification served to estimate nucleated cell counts. Libraries were prepared by immunoSEQ multiplex PCR; TCRdb keeps only in-frame clonotypes and omits some of them. Clone size and V and J calls were adopted from that table, with D and trimming inferred from the DNA. Of under 85,000 clones in the sample, 80% to 90% are singletons; the top ten hold about 15%. Germline trimming cut 5 bases from V and 5 bases from J; bases unmatched to any gene: 7. This CDR3 has 14 residues. Germline assignment: CDR1 SNHLY and CDR2 FYNNEI. The receptor's source is an older man with active or convalescent COVID-19. This rearrangement joins TRBV2 to TRBJ2-5; 8 bases fit TRBD1. The sequenced material came from peripheral blood. CDR3 region: CASSLQGVGETQYF. The DNA for the CDR3 is TGTGCCAGCAGTTTACAGGGGGTCGGGGAGACCCAGTACTTC.